The 23 T cell receptor beta chains given below trace back to one sample, sequenced in a study of cytomegalovirus exposure and HLA in healthy donors. Both 60 Vbeta primers and 13 Jbeta primers went into the PCR. The method was immunoSEQ multiplex PCR; TCRdb's version includes in-frame clones alone and lacks a portion of them. The sample has around 270,000 clones, about 80% seen once. The sequencing input was PBMCs. The source of these receptors is a girl aged 2 to 9 in good health and CMV-seronegative.

The chain carries TRBV11-1 and TRBJ1-3, with D perhaps matching TRBD1 (5 bases). The germline gives CDR1 SGHAT, CDR2 FQDESV (reference sequence). The CDR3 extends over 14 amino acids. V was trimmed by 2 bases and J by 2 bases, leaving 7 bases between them. CDR3: CASSLQGTGNTIYF. CDR3 bases: TGTGCCAGCAGCTTACAGGGTACTGGAAACACCATATATTTT. The entire variable domain, with the rest obtained from reference TRBV11-1 and TRBJ1-3, is as follows: EAEVAQSPRYKITEKSQAVAFWCDPISGHATLYWYRQILGQGPELLVQFQDESVVDDSQLPKDRFSAERLKGVDSTLKIQPAELGDSAMYLCASSLQGTGNTIYFGEGSWLTVV.

The chain employs TRBV11-2 and TRBJ2-7, with 9 bases that match TRBD2. This CDR3 is built from 13 residues. Germline-derived CDR1 and CDR2 are SGHAT and FQNNGV. V lost 1 base, J lost 11 bases, and 6 bases stayed unmatched. The CDR3 sequence: CASSLVLAGHEYF. CDR3 DNA sequence: TGTGCCAGCAGCTTAGTCCTAGCGGGGCACGAGTACTTC. Based on the CDR3 plus reference TRBV11-2 and TRBJ2-7, the full variable domain is EAGVAQSPRYKIIEKRQSVAFWCNPISGHATLYWYQQILGQGPKLLIQFQNNGVVDDSQLPKDRFSAERLKGVDSTLKIQPAKLEDSAVYLCASSLVLAGHEYFGPGTRLTVT.

Notes on this clone: Germline is not matched at one junction end, which may reflect a read error. The chain links TRBV15 to TRBJ2-7; the D is unclear. Germline CDR1 is LNHNV and CDR2 is YYDKDF (reference sequence). The CDR3 is made up of 12 amino acids. The CDR3, as DNA: TGTGCCACCAGCAGAGATTCCTCCGAGCAGTACTTC. It yields the protein CATSRDSSEQYF.

J is TRBJ2-1 and V is TRBV7-9, with 13 positions matching TRBD2. Looked up from germline, CDR1 is SEHNR and CDR2 is FQNEAQ (reference sequence). V shed 5 bases, J shed 9 bases, and the junction held 16 bases outside the gene matches. The CDR3 covers 18 residues. The CDR3 spells CASSQPGTSGTRGGEQFF. CDR3 sequence (DNA): TGTGCCAGCAGCCAACCCGGGACTAGCGGGACTCGGGGAGGTGAGCAGTTCTTC.

V usage is TRBV4-1 and J usage is TRBJ1-6; D uncertain. V lost 0 bases, J lost 3 bases, and 12 bases lay in between. Germline V gene lookup returns CDR1 MGHRA and CDR2 YSYEKL. The CDR3 is 17 residues long. CDR3 sequence: CASSQDSSDNYNSPLHF. The CDR3 DNA sequence: TGCGCCAGCAGCCAAGATAGTTCAGACAACTATAATTCACCCCTCCACTTT.

This clone came up a few times. The V call is TRBV7-6, the J call TRBJ1-5; 8 positions agree with TRBD1. The CDR3 is 16 residues long. V was pared by 6 bases and J by 9 bases, with 16 bases of the junction left unmatched. CDR1 and CDR2 from the germline V gene are SGHVS and FNYEAQ. CDR3 DNA sequence: TGTGCCAGCAGTCTCGACAGGGGAGAACCTGTTGGGCCCCAGCATTTT. Translated: CASSLDRGEPVGPQHF.

The V gene is TRBV6-5, the J gene TRBJ1-4, with D uncertain. Germline V gene sequence: CDR1 MNHEY, CDR2 SVGAGI. The ends were cut back, 6 bases at V and 0 bases at J, with 11 bases in the middle. The CDR3 covers 15 residues. The CDR3 is CASRGRTTTNEKLFF. The DNA for the CDR3 is TGTGCCAGCAGAGGCAGAACTACAACTAATGAAAAACTGTTTTTT.

This clone showed up just a few times. The genes are TRBV6-1 and TRBJ1-1, with D possibly being TRBD1 (6 bases). CDR3 length: 14 amino acids. Germline V gene data show CDR1 as MNHNS and CDR2 as SASEGT. The V gene lost 8 bases and the J gene lost 0 bases, with 13 bases spanning the gap. CDR3 in DNA: TGTGCCAGCGGGACAAAAAGCTTGAACACTGAAGCTTTCTTT. It encodes CASGTKSLNTEAFF.

This rearrangement joins TRBV27 to TRBJ1-5; 7 nucleotides agree with TRBD1. Per germline, CDR1 MNHEY and CDR2 SMNVEV (reference sequence). CDR3 length: 16 residues. V shed 2 bases and J 0 bases; nucleotides not matched to a gene: 4. CDR3 region: CASSLDPGGSNQPQHF. The CDR3 DNA follows: TGTGCCAGCAGTTTAGATCCAGGGGGTAGCAATCAGCCCCAGCATTTT.

This chain joins TRBV2 and TRBJ1-2; 7 bases are a match to TRBD1. V lost 7 bases and J lost 4; bases outside the gene matches: 12. This CDR3 contains 15 residues. The germline V gene encodes CDR1 SNHLY and CDR2 FYNNEI. CDR3 amino acids: CASIGGREVGYGYTF. The CDR3, as DNA: TGTGCCAGCATAGGGGGCAGGGAGGTTGGCTATGGCTACACCTTC.

The chain is built from TRBV13 and TRBJ2-1; 10 bases are a match to TRBD1. CDR1 and CDR2 from the germline V gene are PRHDT and FYEKMQ (reference sequence). V shed 0 bases and J 3 bases; nucleotides not matched to a gene: 5. This CDR3 is 17 amino acids long. The CDR3 is CASSLGGGTGDYNEQFF. The DNA of the CDR3 is TGTGCCAGCAGCTTAGGCGGCGGGACAGGGGACTACAATGAGCAGTTCTTC.

V usage is TRBV28 and J usage is TRBJ2-5; 10 positions match TRBD1. Judging by the DNA end, TRBJ2-7 fits better; the J call may be wrong. Germline assignment: CDR1 MDHEN and CDR2 SYDVKM. The CDR3 totals 13 residues. The CDR3 sequence is CASGGQGTYEQYF. CDR3 sequence (DNA): TGTGCCAGCGGGGGACAGGGGACCTACGAGCAGTACTTC.

Of note for this clone: Relative to the germline gene, one junction end is altered; a read error may explain this. This chain links TRBV7-9 with TRBJ2-7; TRBD2 is a possible D gene (5 bases). Germline V gene data show CDR1 as SEHNR and CDR2 as FQNEAQ (reference sequence). The CDR3 consists of 16 residues. The CDR3 here is CSSSSPVGGLSYEQYF. CDR3 coding DNA: TGTTCCAGCAGCTCACCGGTCGGAGGACTCTCCTACGAGCAGTACTTC. Based on the CDR3 plus reference TRBV7-9 and TRBJ2-7, the full variable domain is DTGVSQNPRHKITKRGQNVTFRCDPISEHNRLYWYRQTLGQGPEFLTYFQNEAQLEKSRLLSDRFSAERPKGSFSTLEIQRTEQGDSAMYLCSSSSPVGGLSYEQYFGPGTRLTVT.

The rearrangement uses TRBV28 and TRBJ1-3, with 8 bases matching TRBD1. The germline gives CDR1 MDHEN, CDR2 SYDVKM. The length of the CDR3 is 14 residues. After removal of 3 bases from V and 4 bases from J, the junction contained 2 bases not matched to a gene. The DNA of the CDR3 is TGTGCCAGCAGTTTCAGGGGGCGGGGAAACACCATATATTTT. Its translation: CASSFRGRGNTIYF.

This sequence joins TRBV10-3 and TRBJ2-7; possible D gene TRBD1, 5 bases. The CDR3 runs 15 residues. V was trimmed by 4 bases and J by 0 bases, leaving 13 bases between them. CDR1 and CDR2 from the germline V gene are ENHRY and SYGVKD. The CDR3 here is CAISVGHDSSYEQYF. The DNA for the CDR3 is TGTGCCATCAGTGTTGGACACGATAGCTCCTACGAGCAGTACTTC.

The chain carries TRBV6-5 and TRBJ2-7, with TRBD2 identical over 9 bases. In germline, CDR1 is MNHEY, CDR2 SVGAGI. V lost 6 bases to trimming and J lost 1 base; unmatched junction nucleotides: 4. This CDR3 contains 14 residues. DNA of the CDR3: TGTGCCAGCAGCCGGACTAGCGATTCCTACGAGCAGTACTTC. This translates into CASSRTSDSYEQYF.

J is TRBJ2-1 and V is TRBV2; 9 bases map to TRBD2. This CDR3 contains 13 residues. The ends lost 11 bases at V and 9 bases at J; junction bases unmatched: 11. Germline CDR1 reads SNHLY; CDR2 reads FYNNEI. The CDR3 loop reads CALPGLASREQFF. For the CDR3, the DNA is TGTGCCCTACCGGGACTAGCTTCCCGTGAGCAGTTCTTC. Based on the CDR3 plus reference TRBV2 and TRBJ2-1, the full variable domain is EPEVTQTPSHQVTQMGQEVILRCVPISNHLYFYWYRQILGQKVEFLVSFYNNEISEKSEIFDDQFSVERPDGSNFTLKIRSTKLEDSAMYFCALPGLASREQFFGPGTRLTVL.

This chain joins TRBV30 and TRBJ1-5; D remains ambiguous. CDR1 and CDR2 from the germline V gene are GTSNPN and SVGIG (reference sequence). The V end was cut by 7 bases, the J end by 4 bases, with 11 bases between. The CDR3 totals 12 residues. The CDR3 DNA reads as TGTGCCTCCCCGGTGAAGAATCAGCCCCAGCATTTT. It specifies CASPVKNQPQHF.

This chain uses TRBV6-5 with TRBJ1-6; no clear D. CDR3 length: 15 amino acids. Germline V gene lookup returns CDR1 MNHEY and CDR2 SVGAGI. The germline V and J ends were trimmed by 0 bases and 7 bases, with 10 bases remaining between them. This chain's CDR3 is CASSYSDTENSPLHF. In nucleotides, the CDR3 is TGTGCCAGCAGTTACTCCGACACGGAAAATTCACCCCTCCACTTT.

The chain combines TRBV6-5 with TRBJ2-7; D gene uncertain. The CDR3 has 13 residues. V lost 5 bases, J lost 7 bases, and 15 bases lay in between. CDR1 is MNHEY and CDR2 is SVGAGI in the germline V gene. The CDR3 bases are TGTGCCAGCAGTCCCGTCCTCTCGACAGAGCAGTACTTC. As protein: CASSPVLSTEQYF.

Turning to this clone: One end of the junction fails to match germline, which may point to a read error. The rearrangement joins TRBV30 to TRBJ2-1; 7 positions agree with TRBD2. The CDR3 loop spans 13 amino acids. CDR1 GTSNPN and CDR2 SVGIG come from the germline V gene (reference sequence). The CDR3 spells CASSWGGVNEQFF. The CDR3 nucleotides read TGTGCCTCGAGTTGGGGGGGAGTCAATGAGCAGTTCTTC.

V gene TRBV27 combines with J gene TRBJ1-1; tentative D call: TRBD1 (5 bases). The CDR3 has 13 residues. The germline V gene has CDR1 MNHEY and CDR2 SMNVEV (reference sequence). V was clipped by 7 bases and J by 7 bases, with 16 bases between them. In DNA form, the CDR3 reads TGTGCCAGCACCTCCGGGGGAGTGGGTGAAGCTTTCTTT. This codes for CASTSGGVGEAFF.

The chain uses TRBV5-8 and TRBJ1-3; no clear D gene. CDR3 length: 13 amino acids. V was clipped by 0 bases and J by 4 bases, with 5 bases between them. Germline values: CDR1 SGHTS, CDR2 YDEGEE. The DNA for the CDR3 is TGTGCCAGCAGCTTGGTGGCAGGAAACACCATATATTTT. Translated, it gives CASSLVAGNTIYF.